This entry features one T cell receptor (beta chain) sequence. This sample was taken from a study of technical replicates of blood from a handful of donors. Germline V lookup: CDR1 KGHSH, CDR2 LQKENI. Trimming cost V 6 bases and J 0 bases, with 10 bases left between them. The CDR3 is 14 amino acids. Sequencing used immunoSEQ multiplex PCR; TCRdb keeps in-frame clones, though not all of them. Here the sample spans 65,000 to 95,000 clones, about 89% being singletons. The clonotype originates from a human donor in good health. The sequencing input was T cells isolated from PBMCs. The chain has TRBV18 and TRBJ2-3; D gene unclear. The CDR3 DNA sequence: TGTGCCAGCTCCCGAGAATCAAGCACAGATACGCAGTATTTT. It codes for CASSRESSTDTQYF.